This TCR beta chain stems from a study of shared clonotypes between healthy human individuals. Using around 180 ng DNA, 30,000 to 35,000 T cell genomes, the sorted-subset replicate PCRs were run. Measured with immunoSEQ multiplex PCR; TCRdb has only the in-frame clones, and not every one. The sample yields over 2 million clones, around 96% seen once. It was CD45RO-negative cells, positively selected for CCR7, that made up naive CD8 cells, with terminally differentiated effector memory CD45RA+ cells excluded. The V gene lost 1 base and the J gene lost 5 bases, with 15 bases spanning the gap. Looked up from germline, CDR1 is MDHEN and CDR2 is SYDVKM. The CDR3 loop spans 15 amino acids.

The clonotype comes from a man aged 18 to 29 in good health. What was sequenced was naive CD8+ T cells sorted from blood. This sequence joins TRBV28 and TRBJ2-7, with D possibly matching TRBD2 (6 bases). The CDR3 sequence is CASSLSPAPGDEQYF. DNA for the CDR3: TGTGCCAGCAGTTTATCCCCGGCGCCGGGGGACGAGCAGTACTTC.